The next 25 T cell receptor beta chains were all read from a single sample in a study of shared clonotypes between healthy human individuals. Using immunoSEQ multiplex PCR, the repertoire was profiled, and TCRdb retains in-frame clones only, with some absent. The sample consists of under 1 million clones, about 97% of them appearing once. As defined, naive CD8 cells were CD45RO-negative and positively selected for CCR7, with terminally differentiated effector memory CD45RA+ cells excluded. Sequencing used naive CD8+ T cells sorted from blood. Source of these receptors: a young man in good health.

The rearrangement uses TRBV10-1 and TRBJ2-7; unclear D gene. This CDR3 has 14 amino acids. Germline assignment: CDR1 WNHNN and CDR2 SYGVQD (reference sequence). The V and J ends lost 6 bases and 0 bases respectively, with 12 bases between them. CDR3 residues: CASSPAANSYEQYF. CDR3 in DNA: TGCGCCAGCAGCCCCGCTGCTAACTCCTACGAGCAGTACTTC.

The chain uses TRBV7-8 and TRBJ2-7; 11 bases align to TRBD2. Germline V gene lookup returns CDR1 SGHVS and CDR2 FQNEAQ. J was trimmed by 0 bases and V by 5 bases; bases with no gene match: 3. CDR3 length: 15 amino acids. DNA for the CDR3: TGTGCCAGCAGCGCGGGACTAGCGGACTCCTACGAGCAGTACTTC. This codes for CASSAGLADSYEQYF.

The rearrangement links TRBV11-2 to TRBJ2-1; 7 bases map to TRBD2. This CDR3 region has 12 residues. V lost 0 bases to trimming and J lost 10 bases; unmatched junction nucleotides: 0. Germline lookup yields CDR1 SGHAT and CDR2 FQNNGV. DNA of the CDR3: TGTGCCAGCAGCTTAGAGACTAGCGAGCAGTTCTTC. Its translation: CASSLETSEQFF.

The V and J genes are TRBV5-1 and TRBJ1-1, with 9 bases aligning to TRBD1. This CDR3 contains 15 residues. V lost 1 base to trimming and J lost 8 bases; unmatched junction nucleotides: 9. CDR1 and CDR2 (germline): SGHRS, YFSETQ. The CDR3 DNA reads TGCGCCAGCAGCTTGTTGGGACAGGGAAGTCGAGAAGCTTTCTTT. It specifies CASSLLGQGSREAFF.

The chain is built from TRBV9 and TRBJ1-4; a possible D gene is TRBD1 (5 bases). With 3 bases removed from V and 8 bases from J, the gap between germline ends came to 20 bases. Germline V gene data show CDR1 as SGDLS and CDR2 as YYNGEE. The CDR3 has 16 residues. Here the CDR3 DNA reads TGTGCCAGCAGCGCCCGTAAGGAAGGGGCTTACGAAAAACTGTTTTTT. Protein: CASSARKEGAYEKLFF.

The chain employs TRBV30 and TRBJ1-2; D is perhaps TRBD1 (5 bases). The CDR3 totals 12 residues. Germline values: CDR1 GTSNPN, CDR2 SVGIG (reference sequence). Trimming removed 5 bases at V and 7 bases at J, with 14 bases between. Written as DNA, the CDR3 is TGTGCCTGGCTGGGGAGGGGAAGTGGCTACACCTTC. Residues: CAWLGRGSGYTF.

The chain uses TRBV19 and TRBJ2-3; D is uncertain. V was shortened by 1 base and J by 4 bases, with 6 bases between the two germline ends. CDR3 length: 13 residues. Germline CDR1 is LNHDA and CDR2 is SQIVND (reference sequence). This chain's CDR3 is CASSIVLADTQYF. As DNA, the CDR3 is TGTGCCAGTAGTATAGTCCTGGCAGATACGCAGTATTTT.

The CDR3: CASGVLAVSYEQYF. The CDR3 region has the DNA TGTGCCAGCGGAGTCCTAGCGGTATCCTACGAGCAGTACTTC. This rearrangement joins TRBV6-5 to TRBJ2-7; 7 nucleotides line up with TRBD2. This CDR3 comprises 14 residues. Germline V gene data show CDR1 as MNHEY and CDR2 as SVGAGI. The V gene end was trimmed by 8 bases and the J gene end by 1 base; junction bases not matched to a gene: 8.

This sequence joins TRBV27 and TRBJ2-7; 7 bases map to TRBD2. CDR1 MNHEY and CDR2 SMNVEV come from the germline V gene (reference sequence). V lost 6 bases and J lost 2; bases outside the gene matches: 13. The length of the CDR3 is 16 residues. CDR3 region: CASSLSGWGGTYEQYF. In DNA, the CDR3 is TGTGCCAGCAGCCTCTCCGGGTGGGGAGGGACCTACGAGCAGTACTTC.

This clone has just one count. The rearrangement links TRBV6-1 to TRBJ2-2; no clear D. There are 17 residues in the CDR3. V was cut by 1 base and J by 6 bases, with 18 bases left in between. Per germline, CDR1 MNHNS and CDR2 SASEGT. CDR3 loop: CASSEGKSGRRAGELFF. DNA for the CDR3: TGTGCCAGCAGTGAAGGCAAGTCAGGCCGACGCGCCGGGGAGCTGTTTTTT.

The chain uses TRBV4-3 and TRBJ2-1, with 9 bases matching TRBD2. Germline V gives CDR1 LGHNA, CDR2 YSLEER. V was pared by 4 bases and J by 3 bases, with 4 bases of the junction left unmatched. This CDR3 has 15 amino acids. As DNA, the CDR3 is TGCGCCAGCAGCCCAGGGACTAGCTACTACAATGAGCAGTTCTTC. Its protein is CASSPGTSYYNEQFF.

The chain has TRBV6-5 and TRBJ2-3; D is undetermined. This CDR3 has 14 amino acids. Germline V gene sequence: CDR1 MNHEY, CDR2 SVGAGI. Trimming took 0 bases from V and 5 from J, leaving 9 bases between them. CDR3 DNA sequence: TGTGCCAGCAGTTACTCGAGGCAGCGAGATACGCAGTATTTT. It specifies CASSYSRQRDTQYF.

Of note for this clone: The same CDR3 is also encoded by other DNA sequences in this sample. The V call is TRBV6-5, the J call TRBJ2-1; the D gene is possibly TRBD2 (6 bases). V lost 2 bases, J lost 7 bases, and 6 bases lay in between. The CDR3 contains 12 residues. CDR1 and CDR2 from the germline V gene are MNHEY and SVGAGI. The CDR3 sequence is CASSYGGNEQFF. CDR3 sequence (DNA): TGTGCCAGCAGTTACGGGGGGAATGAGCAGTTCTTC.

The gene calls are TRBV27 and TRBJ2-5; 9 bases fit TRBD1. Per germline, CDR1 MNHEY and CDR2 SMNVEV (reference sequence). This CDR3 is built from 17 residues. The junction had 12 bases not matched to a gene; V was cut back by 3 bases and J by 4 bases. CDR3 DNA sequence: TGTGCCAGCAGTTTGGGAGCGGGGACAGGGATAGGAGAGACCCAGTACTTC. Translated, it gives CASSLGAGTGIGETQYF.

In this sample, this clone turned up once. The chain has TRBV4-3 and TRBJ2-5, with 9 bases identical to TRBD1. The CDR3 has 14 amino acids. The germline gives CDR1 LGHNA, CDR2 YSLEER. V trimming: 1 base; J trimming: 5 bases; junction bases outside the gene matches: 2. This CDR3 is CASSQGQGEETQYF. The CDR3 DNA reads TGCGCCAGCAGCCAAGGACAGGGGGAGGAGACCCAGTACTTC.

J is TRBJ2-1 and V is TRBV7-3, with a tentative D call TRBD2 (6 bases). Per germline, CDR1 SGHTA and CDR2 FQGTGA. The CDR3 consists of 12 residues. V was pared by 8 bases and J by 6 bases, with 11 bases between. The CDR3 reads CASGRESNEQFF. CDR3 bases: TGTGCCAGCGGGCGGGAAAGCAATGAGCAGTTCTTC.

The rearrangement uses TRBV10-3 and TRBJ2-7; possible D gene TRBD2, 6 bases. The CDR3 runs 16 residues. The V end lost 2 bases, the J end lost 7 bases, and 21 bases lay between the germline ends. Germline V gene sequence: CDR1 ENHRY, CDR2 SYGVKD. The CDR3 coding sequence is TGTGCCATCAGTGAGGTGGGTAGGTCGGGAGCAGGGGAGCAGTACTTC. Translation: CAISEVGRSGAGEQYF.

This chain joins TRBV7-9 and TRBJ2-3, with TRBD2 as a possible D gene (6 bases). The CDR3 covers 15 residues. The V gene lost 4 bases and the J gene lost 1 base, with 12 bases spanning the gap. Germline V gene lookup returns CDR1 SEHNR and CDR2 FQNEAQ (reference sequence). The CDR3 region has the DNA TGTGCCAGCAGCTGGAGGGCCGGAGGCACAGATACGCAGTATTTT. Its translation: CASSWRAGGTDTQYF.

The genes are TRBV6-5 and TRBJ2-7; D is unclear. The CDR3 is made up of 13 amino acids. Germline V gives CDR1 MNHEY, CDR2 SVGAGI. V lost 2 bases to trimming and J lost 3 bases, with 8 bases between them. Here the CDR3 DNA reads TGTGCCAGCAGTTACCAGTCCTTCTACGAGCAGTACTTC. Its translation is CASSYQSFYEQYF.

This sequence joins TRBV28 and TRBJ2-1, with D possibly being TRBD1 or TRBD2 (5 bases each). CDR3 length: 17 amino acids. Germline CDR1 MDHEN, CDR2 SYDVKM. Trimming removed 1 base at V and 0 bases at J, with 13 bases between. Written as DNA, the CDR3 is TGTGCCAGCAGTTTATATAACCGGGGCAGCTCCTACAATGAGCAGTTCTTC. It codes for CASSLYNRGSSYNEQFF.

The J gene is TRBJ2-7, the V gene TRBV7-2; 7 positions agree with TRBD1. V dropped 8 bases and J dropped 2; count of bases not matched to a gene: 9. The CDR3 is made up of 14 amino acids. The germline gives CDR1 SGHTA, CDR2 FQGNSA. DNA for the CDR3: TGTGCCAGCTTGAGGGACAGAGGAACCTACGAGCAGTACTTC. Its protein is CASLRDRGTYEQYF. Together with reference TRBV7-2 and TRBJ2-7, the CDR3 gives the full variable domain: GAGVSQSPSNKVTEKGKDVELRCDPISGHTALYWYRQSLGQGLEFLIYFQGNSAPDKSGLPSDRFSAERTGGSVSTLTIQRTQQEDSAVYLCASLRDRGTYEQYFGPGTRLTVT.

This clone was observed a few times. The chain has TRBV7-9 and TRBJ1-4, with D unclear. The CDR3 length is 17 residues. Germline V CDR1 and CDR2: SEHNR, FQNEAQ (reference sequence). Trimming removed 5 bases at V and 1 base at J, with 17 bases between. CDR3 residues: CASSGILGKETNEKLFF. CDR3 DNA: TGTGCCAGCAGCGGGATCTTGGGGAAAGAAACTAATGAAAAACTGTTTTTT. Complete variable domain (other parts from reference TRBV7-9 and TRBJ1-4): DTGVSQNPRHKITKRGQNVTFRCDPISEHNRLYWYRQTLGQGPEFLTYFQNEAQLEKSRLLSDRFSAERPKGSFSTLEIQRTEQGDSAMYLCASSGILGKETNEKLFFGSGTQLSVL.

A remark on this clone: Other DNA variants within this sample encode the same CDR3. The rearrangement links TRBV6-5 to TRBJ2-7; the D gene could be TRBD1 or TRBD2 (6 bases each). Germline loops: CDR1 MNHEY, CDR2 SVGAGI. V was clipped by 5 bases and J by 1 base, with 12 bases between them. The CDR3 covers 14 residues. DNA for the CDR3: TGTGCCAGCAGTCGTCAAGGGGGGTCCTACGAGCAGTACTTC. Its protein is CASSRQGGSYEQYF.

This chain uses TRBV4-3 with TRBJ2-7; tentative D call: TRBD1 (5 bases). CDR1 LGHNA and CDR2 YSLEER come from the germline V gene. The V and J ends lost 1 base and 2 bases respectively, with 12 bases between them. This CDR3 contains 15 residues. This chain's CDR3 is CASSQGQTGTYEQYF. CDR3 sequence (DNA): TGCGCCAGCAGCCAAGGTCAAACAGGAACCTACGAGCAGTACTTC.

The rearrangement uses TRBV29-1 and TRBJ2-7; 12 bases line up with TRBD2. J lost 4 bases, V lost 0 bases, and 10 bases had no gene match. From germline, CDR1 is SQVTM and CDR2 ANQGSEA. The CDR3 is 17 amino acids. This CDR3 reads CSVEDPRTSGATYEQYF. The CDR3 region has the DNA TGCAGCGTTGAAGATCCTAGGACTAGCGGGGCCACATACGAGCAGTACTTC.